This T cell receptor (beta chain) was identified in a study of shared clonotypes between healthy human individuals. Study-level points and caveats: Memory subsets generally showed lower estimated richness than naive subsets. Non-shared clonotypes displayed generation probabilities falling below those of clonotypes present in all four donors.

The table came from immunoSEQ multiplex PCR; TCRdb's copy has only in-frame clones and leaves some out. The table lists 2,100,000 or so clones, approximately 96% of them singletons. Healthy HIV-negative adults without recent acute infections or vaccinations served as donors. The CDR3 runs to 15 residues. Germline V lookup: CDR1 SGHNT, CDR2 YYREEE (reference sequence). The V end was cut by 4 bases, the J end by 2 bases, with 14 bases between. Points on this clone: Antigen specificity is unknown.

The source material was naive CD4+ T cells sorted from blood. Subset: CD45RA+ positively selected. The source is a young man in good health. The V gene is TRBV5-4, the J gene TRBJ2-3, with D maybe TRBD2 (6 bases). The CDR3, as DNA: TGTGCCAGCAGCCCAACCGGGACTGACACAGATACGCAGTATTTT. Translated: CASSPTGTDTDTQYF.